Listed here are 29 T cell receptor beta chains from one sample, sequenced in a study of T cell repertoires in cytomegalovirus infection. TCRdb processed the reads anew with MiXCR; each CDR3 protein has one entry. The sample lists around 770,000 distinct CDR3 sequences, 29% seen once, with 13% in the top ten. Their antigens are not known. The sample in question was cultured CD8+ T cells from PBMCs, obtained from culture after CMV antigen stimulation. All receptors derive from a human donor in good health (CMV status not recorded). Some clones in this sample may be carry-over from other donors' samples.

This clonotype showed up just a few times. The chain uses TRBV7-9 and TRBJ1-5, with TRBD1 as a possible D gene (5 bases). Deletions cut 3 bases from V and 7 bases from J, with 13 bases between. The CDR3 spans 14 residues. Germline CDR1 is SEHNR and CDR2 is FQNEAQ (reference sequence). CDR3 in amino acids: CASSLGGKGQPQHF. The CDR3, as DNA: TGTGCCAGCAGCTTGGGGGGGAAGGGCCAGCCCCAGCATTTT. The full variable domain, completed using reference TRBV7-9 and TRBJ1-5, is DTGVSQNPRHKITKRGQNVTFRCDPISEHNRLYWYRQTLGQGPEFLTYFQNEAQLEKSRLLSDRFSAERPKGSFSTLEIQRTEQGDSAMYLCASSLGGKGQPQHFGDGTRLSIL.

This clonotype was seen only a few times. The CDR3 spells CASLGQGDWGSGANVLTF. Written as DNA, the CDR3 is TGTGCCAGTCTGGGACAGGGGGATTGGGGCTCTGGGGCCAACGTCCTGACTTTC. The chain is built from TRBV6-6 and TRBJ2-6, with TRBD1 identical over 11 bases. This CDR3 contains 18 residues. Germline V gives CDR1 MNHNY, CDR2 SVGAGI (reference sequence). V shed 9 bases and J 0 bases; nucleotides not matched to a gene: 10.

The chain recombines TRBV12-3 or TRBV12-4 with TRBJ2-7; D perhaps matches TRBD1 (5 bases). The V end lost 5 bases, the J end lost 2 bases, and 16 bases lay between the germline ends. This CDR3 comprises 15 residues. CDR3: CASSPLPTATYEQYF. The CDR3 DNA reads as TGTGCCAGCAGTCCCCTTCCGACAGCAACCTACGAGCAGTACTTC.

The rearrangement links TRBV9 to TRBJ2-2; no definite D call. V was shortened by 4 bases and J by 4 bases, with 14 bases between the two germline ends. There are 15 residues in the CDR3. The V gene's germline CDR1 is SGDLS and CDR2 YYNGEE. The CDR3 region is CASSLGRRGTGELFF. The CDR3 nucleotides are TGTGCCAGCAGCCTCGGCCGACGCGGCACCGGGGAGCTGTTTTTT. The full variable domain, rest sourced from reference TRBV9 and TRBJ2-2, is DSGVTQTPKHLITATGQRVTLRCSPRSGDLSVYWYQQSLDQGLQFLIQYYNGEERAKGNILERFSAQQFPDLHSELNLSSLELGDSALYFCASSLGRRGTGELFFGEGSRLTVL.

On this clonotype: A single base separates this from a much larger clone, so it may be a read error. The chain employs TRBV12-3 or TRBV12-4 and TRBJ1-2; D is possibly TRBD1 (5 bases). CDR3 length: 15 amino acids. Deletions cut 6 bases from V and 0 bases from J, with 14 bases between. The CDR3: CASRLLGPANYGYTF. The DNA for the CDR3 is TGTGCCAGCAGATTACTGGGGCCAGCTAACTATGGCTACACCTTC.

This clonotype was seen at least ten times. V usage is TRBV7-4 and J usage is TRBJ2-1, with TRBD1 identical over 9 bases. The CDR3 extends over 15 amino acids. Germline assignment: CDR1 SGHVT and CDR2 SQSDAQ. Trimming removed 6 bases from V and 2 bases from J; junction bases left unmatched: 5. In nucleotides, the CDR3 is TGTGCCAGCAGTTCGGACAGGGGACCCTACAATGAGCAGTTCTTC. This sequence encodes CASSSDRGPYNEQFF.

The CDR3 sequence is CASSTDQGQETQYF. CDR3 in DNA: TGTGCCAGCAGTACCGATCAGGGCCAAGAGACCCAGTACTTC. The rearrangement joins TRBV27 to TRBJ2-5, with D tentatively TRBD1 (5 bases). Trimming removed 5 bases from V and 1 base from J, with 11 bases in between. The CDR3 covers 14 residues. CDR1 is MNHEY and CDR2 is SMNVEV in the germline V gene (reference sequence).

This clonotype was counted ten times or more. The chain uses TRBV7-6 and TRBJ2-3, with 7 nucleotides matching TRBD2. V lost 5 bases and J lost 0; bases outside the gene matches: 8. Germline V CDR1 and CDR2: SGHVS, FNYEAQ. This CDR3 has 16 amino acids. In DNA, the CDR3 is TGTGCCAGCAGCGGGGGAGGGCAGTTTAGCACAGATACGCAGTATTTT. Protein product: CASSGGGQFSTDTQYF.

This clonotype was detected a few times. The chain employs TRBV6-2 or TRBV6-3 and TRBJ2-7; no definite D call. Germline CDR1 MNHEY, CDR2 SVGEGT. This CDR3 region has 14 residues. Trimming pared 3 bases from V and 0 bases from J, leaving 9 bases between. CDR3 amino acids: CASSYGHVSYEQYV. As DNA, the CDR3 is TGTGCCAGCAGTTATGGTCACGTCTCCTACGAGCAGTACGTC.

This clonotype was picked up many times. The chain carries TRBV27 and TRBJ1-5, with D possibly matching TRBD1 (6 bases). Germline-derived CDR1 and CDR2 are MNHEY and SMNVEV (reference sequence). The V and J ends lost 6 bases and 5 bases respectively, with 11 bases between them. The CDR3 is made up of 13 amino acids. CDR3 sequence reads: CASRGQGYQPQHF. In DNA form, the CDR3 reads TGTGCCAGCAGGGGGCAGGGGTATCAGCCCCAGCATTTT.

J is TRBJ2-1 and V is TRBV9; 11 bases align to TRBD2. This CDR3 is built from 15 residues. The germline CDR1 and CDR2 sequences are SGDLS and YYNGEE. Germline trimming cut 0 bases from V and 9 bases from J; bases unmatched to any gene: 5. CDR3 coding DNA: TGTGCCAGCAGCGTAGGGGCTAGCGGGGGGTTTGAGCAGTTCTTC. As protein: CASSVGASGGFEQFF.

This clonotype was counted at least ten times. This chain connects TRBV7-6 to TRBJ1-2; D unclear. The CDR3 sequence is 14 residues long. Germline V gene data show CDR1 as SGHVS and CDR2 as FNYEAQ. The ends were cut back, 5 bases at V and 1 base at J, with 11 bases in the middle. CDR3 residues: CASSPLDNNYGYTF. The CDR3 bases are TGTGCCAGCAGCCCATTAGACAATAACTATGGCTACACCTTC.

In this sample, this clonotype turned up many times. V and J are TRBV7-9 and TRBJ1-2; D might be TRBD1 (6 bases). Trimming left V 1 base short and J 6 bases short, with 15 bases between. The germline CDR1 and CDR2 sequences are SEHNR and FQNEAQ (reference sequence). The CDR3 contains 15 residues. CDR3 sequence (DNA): TGTGCCAGCAGCTTAGTACAGGGACTCCTCGATGGCTACACCTTC. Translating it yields CASSLVQGLLDGYTF.

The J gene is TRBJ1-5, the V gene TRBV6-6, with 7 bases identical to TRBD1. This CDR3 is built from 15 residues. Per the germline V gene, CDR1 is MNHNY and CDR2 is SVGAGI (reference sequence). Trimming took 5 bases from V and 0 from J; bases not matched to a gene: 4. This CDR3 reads CASSATGFSNQPQHF. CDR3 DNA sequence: TGTGCCAGCAGTGCGACAGGGTTTAGCAATCAGCCCCAGCATTTT.

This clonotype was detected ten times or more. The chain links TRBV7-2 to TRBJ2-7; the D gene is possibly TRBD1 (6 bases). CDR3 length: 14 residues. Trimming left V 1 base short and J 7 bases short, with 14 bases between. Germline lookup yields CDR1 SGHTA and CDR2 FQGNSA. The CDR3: CASSLEGEPQEQYV. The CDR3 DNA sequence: TGTGCCAGCAGCTTAGAGGGGGAACCACAGGAGCAGTACGTC.

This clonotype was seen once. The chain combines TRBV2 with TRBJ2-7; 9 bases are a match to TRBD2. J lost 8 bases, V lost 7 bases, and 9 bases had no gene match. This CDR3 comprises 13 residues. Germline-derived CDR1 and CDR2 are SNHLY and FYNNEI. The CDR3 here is CASILAGRRKQYV. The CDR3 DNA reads TGTGCCAGCATTCTAGCGGGGCGGAGGAAGCAGTACGTC.

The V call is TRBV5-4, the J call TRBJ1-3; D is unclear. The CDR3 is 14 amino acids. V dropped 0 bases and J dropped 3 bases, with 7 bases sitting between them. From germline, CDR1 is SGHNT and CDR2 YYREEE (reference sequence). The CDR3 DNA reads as TGTGCCAGCAGCTTGGGGGGAGTTGGAAACACCATATATTTT. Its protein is CASSLGGVGNTIYF.

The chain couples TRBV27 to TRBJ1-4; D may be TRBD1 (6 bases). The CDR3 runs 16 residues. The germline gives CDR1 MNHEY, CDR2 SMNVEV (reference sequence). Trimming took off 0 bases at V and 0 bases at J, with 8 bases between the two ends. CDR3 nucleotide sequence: TGTGCCAGCAGTTTATCACGGGACACAACTAATGAAAAACTGTTTTTT. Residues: CASSLSRDTTNEKLFF.

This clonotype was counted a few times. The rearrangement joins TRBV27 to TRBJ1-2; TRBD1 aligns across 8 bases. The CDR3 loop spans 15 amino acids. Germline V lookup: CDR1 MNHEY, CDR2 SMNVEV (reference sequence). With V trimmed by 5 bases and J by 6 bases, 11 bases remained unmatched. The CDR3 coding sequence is TGTGCCAGCAGTCCCATAACTGCAGGGGGCAATGGCTACACCTTC. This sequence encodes CASSPITAGGNGYTF.

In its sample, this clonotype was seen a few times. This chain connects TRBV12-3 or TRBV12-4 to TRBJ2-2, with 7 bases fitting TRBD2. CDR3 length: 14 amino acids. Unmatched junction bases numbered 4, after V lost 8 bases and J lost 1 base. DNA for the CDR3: TGTGCCAGCTCCCAGCGGGGGAACACCGGGGAGCTGTTTTTT. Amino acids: CASSQRGNTGELFF.

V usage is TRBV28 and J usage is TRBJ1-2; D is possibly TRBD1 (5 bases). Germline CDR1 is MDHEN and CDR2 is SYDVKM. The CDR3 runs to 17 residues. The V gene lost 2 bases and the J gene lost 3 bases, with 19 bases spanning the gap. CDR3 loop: CASSLNRLPHEYYGYTF. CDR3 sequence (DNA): TGTGCCAGCAGTTTAAACAGGCTACCCCACGAGTACTATGGCTACACCTTC.

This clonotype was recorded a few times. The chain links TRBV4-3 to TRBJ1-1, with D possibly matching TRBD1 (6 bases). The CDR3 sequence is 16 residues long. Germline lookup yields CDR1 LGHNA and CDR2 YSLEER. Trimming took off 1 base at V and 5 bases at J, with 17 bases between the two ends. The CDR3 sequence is CASSQGRPADRTEAFF. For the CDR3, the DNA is TGCGCCAGCAGCCAAGGGCGCCCAGCCGACAGGACTGAAGCTTTCTTT.

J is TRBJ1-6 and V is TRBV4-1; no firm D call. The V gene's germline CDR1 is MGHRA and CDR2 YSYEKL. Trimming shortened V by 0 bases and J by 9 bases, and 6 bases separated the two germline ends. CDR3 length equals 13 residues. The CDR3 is CASSQEKGSPLHF. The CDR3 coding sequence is TGCGCCAGCAGCCAAGAAAAGGGTTCACCCCTCCACTTT.

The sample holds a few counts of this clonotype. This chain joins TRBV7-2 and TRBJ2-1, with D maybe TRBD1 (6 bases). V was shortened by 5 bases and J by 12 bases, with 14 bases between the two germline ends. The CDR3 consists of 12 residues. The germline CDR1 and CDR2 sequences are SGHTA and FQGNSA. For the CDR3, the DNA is TGTGCCAGCAGCCCGGGACACTTGGGGCAGTTCTTC. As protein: CASSPGHLGQFF.

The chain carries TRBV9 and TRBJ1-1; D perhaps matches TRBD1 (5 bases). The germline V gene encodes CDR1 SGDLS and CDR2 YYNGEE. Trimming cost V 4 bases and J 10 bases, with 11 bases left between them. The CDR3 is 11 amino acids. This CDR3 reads CASSPQGRAFF. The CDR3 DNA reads TGTGCCAGCAGCCCGCAGGGAAGAGCTTTCTTT. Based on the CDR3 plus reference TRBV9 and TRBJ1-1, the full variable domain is DSGVTQTPKHLITATGQRVTLRCSPRSGDLSVYWYQQSLDQGLQFLIQYYNGEERAKGNILERFSAQQFPDLHSELNLSSLELGDSALYFCASSPQGRAFFGQGTRLTVV.

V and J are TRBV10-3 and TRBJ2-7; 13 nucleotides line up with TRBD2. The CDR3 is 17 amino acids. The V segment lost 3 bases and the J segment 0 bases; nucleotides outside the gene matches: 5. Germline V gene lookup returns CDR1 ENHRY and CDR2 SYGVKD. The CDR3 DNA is TGTGCCATCAGTGACGGGACTAGCGGGATTTACTCCTACGAGCAGTACTTC. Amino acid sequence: CAISDGTSGIYSYEQYF.

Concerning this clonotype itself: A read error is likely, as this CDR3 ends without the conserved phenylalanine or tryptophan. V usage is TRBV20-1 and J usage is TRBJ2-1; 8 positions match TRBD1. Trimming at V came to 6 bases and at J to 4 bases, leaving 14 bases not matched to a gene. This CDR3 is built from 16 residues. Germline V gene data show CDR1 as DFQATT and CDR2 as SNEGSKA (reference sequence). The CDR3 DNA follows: TGCAGTGCCACCGCCGTGGGGACAGGACGATACAATGAGCAGTTCTTA. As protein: CSATAVGTGRYNEQFL.

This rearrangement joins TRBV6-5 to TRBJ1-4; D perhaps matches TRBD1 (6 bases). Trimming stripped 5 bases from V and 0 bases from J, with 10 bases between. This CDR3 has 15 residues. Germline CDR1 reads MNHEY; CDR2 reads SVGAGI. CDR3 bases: TGTGCCAGCAGTCAGGACAGCTCAACTAATGAAAAACTGTTTTTT. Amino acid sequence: CASSQDSSTNEKLFF.

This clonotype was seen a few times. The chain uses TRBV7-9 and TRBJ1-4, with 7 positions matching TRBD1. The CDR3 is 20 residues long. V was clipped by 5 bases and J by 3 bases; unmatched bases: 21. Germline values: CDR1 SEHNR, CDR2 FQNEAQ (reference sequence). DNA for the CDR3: TGTGCCAGCAGCCGGACAGGATTGATGGTGGAGGATACCCCTAATGAAAAACTGTTTTTT. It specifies CASSRTGLMVEDTPNEKLFF.